The source of this TCR beta chain is a study of T cells in Graves' hyperthyroidism and ophthalmopathy. Points from the study as a whole: Most expanded thyroid clonotypes above 0.001 also appeared in blood.

Stable disease denoted Graves' hyperthyroidism without ophthalmopathy progression within 18 months. Reasons for excluding patients were uncontrolled infection, other autoimmune disease, pregnancy or lactation. The PBMCs were taken from approximately 9.7 ml of fresh peripheral blood. This CDR3 is built from 19 residues. The trim removed 2 bases at V and 2 bases at J, leaving 11 bases unmatched. Per germline, CDR1 MNHEY and CDR2 SVGEGT. The CDR3 regions of TCR beta were amplified from RNA transcripts. HTBI primers were employed in a first-round RT-PCR of the TCR CDR3. TCRdb re-called the multiplex PCR reads through MiXCR, storing one row per CDR3 protein. Among around 420,000 distinct CDR3 sequences listed, about a sixth were seen once. Note on this clonotype: Its antigen is still unknown.

This TCR derives from a woman aged 18 to 35 with Graves' hyperthyroidism. Sequencing was carried out using blood. The V gene is TRBV6-2 or TRBV6-3, the J gene TRBJ2-3, with 12 bases fitting TRBD2. CDR3 protein: CASSYTSRGTSGHTDTQYF. In DNA form, the CDR3 reads TGTGCCAGCAGTTACACTTCCAGGGGGACTAGCGGGCACACAGATACGCAGTATTTT.